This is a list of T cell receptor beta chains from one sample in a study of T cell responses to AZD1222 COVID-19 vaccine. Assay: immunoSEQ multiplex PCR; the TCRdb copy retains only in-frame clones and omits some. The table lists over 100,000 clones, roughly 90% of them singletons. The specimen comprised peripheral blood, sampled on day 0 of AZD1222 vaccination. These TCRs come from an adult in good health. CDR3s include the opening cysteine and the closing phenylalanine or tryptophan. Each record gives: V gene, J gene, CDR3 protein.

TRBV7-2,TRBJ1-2,CASSLRPFGTTNYGYTF
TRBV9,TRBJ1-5,CASSVGQGYQPQHF
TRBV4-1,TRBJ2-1,CASSQAPTFNEQFF
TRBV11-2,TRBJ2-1,CASSQRLAGGSYNEQFF
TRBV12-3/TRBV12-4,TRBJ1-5,CASSLGSHQPQHF
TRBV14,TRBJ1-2,CASSPGQSYYGYTF
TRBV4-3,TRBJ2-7,CASSQDWGSSYEQYF
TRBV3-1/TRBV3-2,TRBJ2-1,CASSQWQAGGQVSEQFF
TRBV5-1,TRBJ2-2,CASSLAQGSGRYTGELFF
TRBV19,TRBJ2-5,CASSLTDFGTQYF
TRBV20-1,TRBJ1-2,CSATPLHGYTF
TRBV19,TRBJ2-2,CASNPTSGGAGTGELFF